Listed below are T cell receptor beta chains from one sample, sequenced in a study of T cells expressing NK-cell markers. TCRdb re-called the 5' RACE reads; every CDR3 protein appears as one record, without DNA. Reported are about 550,000 distinct CDR3 sequences; the ten largest clones contain approximately 3.5%. Sequencing input: blood T cells: a sorted CD56 or NKG2C T cell subset, CD4+ or CD8+ T cells, or bulk PBMC T cells (not recorded which). The receptors were sampled from a man between 18 and 35 years old in good health. The CDR3 runs from the conserved cysteine through the conserved F or W. Each record gives: CDR3 length, V gene, J gene, CDR3 protein.

len: 14
v_gene: TRBV27
j_gene: TRBJ2-2
CDR3aa: CASSPPGHPGELFF

len: 14
v_gene: TRBV20-1
j_gene: TRBJ2-2
CDR3aa: CSASLVENTGELFF

len: 12
v_gene: TRBV6-5
j_gene: TRBJ2-7
CDR3aa: CASWGYTDEQYF

len: 17
v_gene: TRBV28
j_gene: TRBJ1-1
CDR3aa: CASSLGGTAYMNTEAFF

len: 16
v_gene: TRBV24-1
j_gene: TRBJ2-1
CDR3aa: CATSDLQREGLNEQFF

len: 12
v_gene: TRBV2
j_gene: TRBJ2-5
CDR3aa: CASRGTGGTQYF

len: 15
v_gene: TRBV7-9
j_gene: TRBJ2-7
CDR3aa: CASSLRDGIWYEQYF

len: 12
v_gene: TRBV18
j_gene: TRBJ2-3
CDR3aa: CASSPRSDTQYF

len: 15
v_gene: TRBV5-1
j_gene: TRBJ2-3
CDR3aa: CASSRGRDRTDTQYF

len: 13
v_gene: TRBV29-1
j_gene: TRBJ2-7
CDR3aa: CSVAGTIIYEQYF

len: 16
v_gene: TRBV6-1
j_gene: TRBJ1-4
CDR3aa: CASKHTDGQAWGKLFF

len: 15
v_gene: TRBV18
j_gene: TRBJ2-1
CDR3aa: CASSPPTTVYNEQFF

len: 15
v_gene: TRBV5-5
j_gene: TRBJ2-1
CDR3aa: CASSVGTSVYYEQFF

len: 18
v_gene: TRBV20-1
j_gene: TRBJ2-6
CDR3aa: CSARDRVASFSGANVLTF

len: 14
v_gene: TRBV2
j_gene: TRBJ1-4
CDR3aa: CASSREGSNEKLFF

len: 14
v_gene: TRBV4-1
j_gene: TRBJ2-1
CDR3aa: CASSQGGQGDEQFF

len: 19
v_gene: TRBV4-2
j_gene: TRBJ2-1
CDR3aa: CASSQDGRLAGAPYNEQFF

len: 16
v_gene: TRBV29-1
j_gene: TRBJ2-3
CDR3aa: CSVEGSGVRRGDTQYF

len: 13
v_gene: TRBV25-1
j_gene: TRBJ1-6
CDR3aa: CASSAGGLSPLHF

len: 14
v_gene: TRBV24-1
j_gene: TRBJ2-5
CDR3aa: CATSEATGTGTQYF

len: 16
v_gene: TRBV18
j_gene: TRBJ2-7
CDR3aa: CASSPPLSSGNYEQYF

len: 19
v_gene: TRBV7-8
j_gene: TRBJ2-1
CDR3aa: CASSPQRTPRFASYNEQFF

len: 15
v_gene: TRBV9
j_gene: TRBJ2-1
CDR3aa: CASSVDLRGETEQFF

len: 18
v_gene: TRBV5-1
j_gene: TRBJ1-2
CDR3aa: CASSTTGGWDTSVDGYTF

len: 11
v_gene: TRBV10-3
j_gene: TRBJ2-5
CDR3aa: CAKYWGQTQYF

len: 15
v_gene: TRBV7-8
j_gene: TRBJ2-2
CDR3aa: CASSSPPTSTGELFF

len: 12
v_gene: TRBV12-3/TRBV12-4
j_gene: TRBJ2-7
CDR3aa: CASTGSEYEQYF

len: 15
v_gene: TRBV5-1
j_gene: TRBJ1-1
CDR3aa: CASSGATVGATEAFF

len: 17
v_gene: TRBV10-3
j_gene: TRBJ2-2
CDR3aa: CAIMRLAGERGTGELFF

len: 12
v_gene: TRBV12-3/TRBV12-4
j_gene: TRBJ2-2
CDR3aa: CASQISTGELFF

len: 15
v_gene: TRBV12-5
j_gene: TRBJ2-1
CDR3aa: CASGHGSSPYNEQFF